The source of this TCR beta chain is a study of T cells in Graves' hyperthyroidism and ophthalmopathy. What was amplified from RNA transcripts were TCR beta CDR3 regions. HTBI primers were the set used in a first-round RT-PCR of the TCR CDR3. TCRdb re-analysed the multiplex PCR reads in MiXCR, keeping a single row per CDR3 protein. Of hundreds of thousands of distinct CDR3 sequences listed, 14% are singletons. This CDR3 region has 18 residues. The V gene end was trimmed by 6 bases and the J gene end by 6 bases; junction bases not matched to a gene: 19. Germline loops: CDR1 SEHNR, CDR2 FQNEAQ (reference sequence). Graves' hyperthyroidism qualified as stable when ophthalmopathy did not progress within 18 months. Patients between 18 and 65 years old had hyperthyroidism, newly diagnosed and lasting under 2 months.

This receptor was taken from a woman aged 40 to 55 with Graves' hyperthyroidism. The sequenced material came from blood. This chain uses TRBV7-9 with TRBJ2-2, with TRBD1 identical over 7 bases. CDR3 amino acids: CASRPTRDSLRSAGELFF. CDR3 in DNA: TGTGCCAGCAGGCCCACAAGGGACAGTTTGAGGAGCGCCGGGGAGCTGTTTTTT.